The 18 T cell receptor beta chains given below trace back to one sample, sequenced in a study of shared clonotypes between healthy human individuals. Profiling relied on immunoSEQ multiplex PCR, and the TCRdb table lists in-frame clones only, not all of them. The sample records over 750,000 clones, 90% to 98% being singletons. The naive CD8 subset, CD45RO-negative cells positively selected for CCR7, excluded terminally differentiated effector memory CD45RA+ cells. Sequencing was carried out using naive CD8+ T cells sorted from blood. The receptors come from a man aged 30-40 years in good health.

V and J are TRBV10-2 and TRBJ2-5; D may be TRBD1 (6 bases). There are 15 residues in the CDR3. Germline assignment: CDR1 WSHSY and CDR2 SAAADI. The ends were cut back, 9 bases at V and 4 bases at J, with 21 bases in the middle. CDR3: CASMRAVARGETQYF. For the CDR3, the DNA is TGCGCCAGTATGCGGGCGGTAGCCAGGGGAGAGACCCAGTACTTC.

This sequence joins TRBV2 and TRBJ1-4; D call uncertain. V was trimmed by 2 bases and J by 11 bases, leaving 9 bases between them. Germline V gene data show CDR1 as SNHLY and CDR2 as FYNNEI. The length of the CDR3 is 12 residues. Here the CDR3 reads CASSEWAGKLFF. Written as DNA, the CDR3 is TGTGCCAGCAGTGAATGGGCGGGGAAACTGTTTTTT. Supplemented by reference TRBV2 and TRBJ1-4, the full variable domain reads EPEVTQTPSHQVTQMGQEVILRCVPISNHLYFYWYRQILGQKVEFLVSFYNNEISEKSEIFDDQFSVERPDGSNFTLKIRSTKLEDSAMYFCASSEWAGKLFFGSGTQLSVL.

The chain links TRBV4-1 to TRBJ2-7, with D unclear. Trimming removed 0 bases from V and 0 bases from J, with 12 bases in between. The CDR3 covers 16 residues. In germline, CDR1 is MGHRA, CDR2 YSYEKL. The CDR3 region is CASSQDRAISSYEQYF. Here the CDR3 DNA reads TGCGCCAGCAGCCAAGATAGGGCTATCAGCTCCTACGAGCAGTACTTC.

The gene calls are TRBV20-1 and TRBJ2-4, with D uncertain. Per germline, CDR1 DFQATT and CDR2 SNEGSKA (reference sequence). Trimming shortened V by 7 bases and J by 2 bases, and 6 bases separated the two germline ends. The length of the CDR3 is 11 residues. CDR3 region: CSGRTKNIQYF. As DNA, the CDR3 is TGCAGTGGCAGGACCAAAAACATTCAGTACTTC.

This chain uses TRBV5-5 with TRBJ2-7; no reliable D call. Germline V gene data show CDR1 as SGHKS and CDR2 as YYEKEE (reference sequence). This CDR3 is built from 12 residues. Trimming shortened V by 4 bases and J by 4 bases, and 9 bases separated the two germline ends. The DNA of the CDR3 is TGTGCCAGCAGCCCAAACCTATACGAGCAGTACTTC. Translation: CASSPNLYEQYF.

This chain connects TRBV7-8 to TRBJ2-2, with 7 bases that match TRBD2. Germline values: CDR1 SGHVS, CDR2 FQNEAQ. Trimming cost V 5 bases and J 3 bases; bases outside gene matches: 9. The CDR3 extends over 16 amino acids. The CDR3 bases are TGTGCCAGCAGCCCACCGGGCGGGAGTTACACCGGGGAGCTGTTTTTT. Encoded protein: CASSPPGGSYTGELFF.

The chain joins TRBV10-3 to TRBJ2-7; perhaps D is TRBD1 or TRBD2 (6 bases each). Trimming removed 8 bases at V and 5 bases at J, with 19 bases between. This CDR3 has 14 amino acids. Germline CDR1 ENHRY, CDR2 SYGVKD. The CDR3 DNA reads TGTGCCATCGGAGGAGGGACGAGGGGGGACGAGCAGTACTTC. Its translation: CAIGGGTRGDEQYF.

Comments on this clone: This CDR3 is also generated by other DNA sequences in the sample. The gene calls are TRBV28 and TRBJ2-7; TRBD1 aligns across 8 bases. Per germline, CDR1 MDHEN and CDR2 SYDVKM. The CDR3 length is 13 residues. J gave up 3 bases and V 2 bases, and 0 bases lay outside the gene matches. The CDR3 protein is CASSLTGGYEQYF. The CDR3 nucleotides read TGTGCCAGCAGTTTAACAGGGGGCTACGAGCAGTACTTC.

The gene calls are TRBV5-4 and TRBJ2-5; the D gene is possibly TRBD2 (6 bases). Looked up from germline, CDR1 is SGHNT and CDR2 is YYREEE (reference sequence). Trimming shortened V by 3 bases and J by 1 base, and 10 bases separated the two germline ends. This CDR3 comprises 14 residues. In DNA form, the CDR3 reads TGTGCCAGCAGCTCTACGGGAGTCCAAGAGACCCAGTACTTC. Translation gives CASSSTGVQETQYF.

The chain has TRBV27 and TRBJ2-7; D gene unclear. CDR1 MNHEY and CDR2 SMNVEV come from the germline V gene (reference sequence). The CDR3 covers 14 residues. V was cut by 3 bases and J by 2 bases, with 11 bases left in between. CDR3 in amino acids: CASSLNSPTYEQYF. Written as DNA, the CDR3 is TGTGCCAGCAGTTTGAACAGTCCGACCTACGAGCAGTACTTC.

J is TRBJ1-5 and V is TRBV11-3; D gene ambiguous. Germline CDR1 SGHNT, CDR2 YENEEA. V dropped 2 bases and J dropped 1 base, with 21 bases sitting between them. This CDR3 has 19 amino acids. In nucleotides, the CDR3 is TGTGCCAGCAGCTTACGGAAACGGGTAGATTTTGAAAGCAATCAGCCCCAGCATTTT. It codes for CASSLRKRVDFESNQPQHF.

The chain combines TRBV9 with TRBJ1-1; D is unclear. Germline CDR1 SGDLS, CDR2 YYNGEE. Trimming removed 0 bases at V and 4 bases at J, with 4 bases between. The length of the CDR3 is 12 residues. The CDR3 region has the DNA TGTGCCAGCAGCGTAGCTGGCACTGAAGCTTTCTTT. Translated, it gives CASSVAGTEAFF.

The V call is TRBV5-5, the J call TRBJ2-1; 9 bases map to TRBD2. The CDR3 runs to 15 residues. CDR1 is SGHKS and CDR2 is YYEKEE in the germline V gene (reference sequence). J lost 8 bases, V lost 4 bases, and 10 bases had no gene match. The CDR3 DNA reads as TGTGCCAGCAGCCTGGAGTCTAGCGGGATCTATGAGCAGTTCTTC. The encoded protein is CASSLESSGIYEQFF.

CDR3 in DNA: TGCGCCAGCAGCTTGGAGGGCGAGTTAAACTATGGCTACACCTTC. Its protein is CASSLEGELNYGYTF. The rearrangement joins TRBV5-1 to TRBJ1-2, with no clear D. Germline V gene sequence: CDR1 SGHRS, CDR2 YFSETQ. The CDR3 spans 15 residues. V was shortened by 0 bases and J by 2 bases, with 11 bases between the two germline ends.

The chain links TRBV6-5 to TRBJ2-1; 8 nucleotides agree with TRBD1. The CDR3 has 14 amino acids. With V trimmed by 2 bases and J by 8 bases, 5 bases remained unmatched. From germline, CDR1 is MNHEY and CDR2 SVGAGI. The CDR3 sequence: CASSYGTGRYEQFF. In DNA form, the CDR3 reads TGTGCCAGCAGTTACGGGACAGGTCGGTATGAGCAGTTCTTC.

CDR3 sequence: CASSSPGSPIYF. The CDR3 DNA sequence: TGTGCCAGCAGCTCCCCGGGCAGCCCTATATATTTT. The chain links TRBV7-3 to TRBJ1-3; no firm D call. This CDR3 is 12 amino acids long. The V gene's germline CDR1 is SGHTA and CDR2 FQGTGA. With 4 bases removed from V and 13 bases from J, the gap between germline ends came to 14 bases.

V gene TRBV27 combines with J gene TRBJ2-7, with D possibly being TRBD2 (6 bases). V was trimmed by 6 bases and J by 2 bases, leaving 14 bases between them. CDR1 is MNHEY and CDR2 is SMNVEV in the germline V gene (reference sequence). This CDR3 has 14 amino acids. The CDR3 loop is CASSLTRLAYEQYF. CDR3 bases: TGTGCCAGCAGCCTGACTAGACTCGCCTACGAGCAGTACTTC.

Points on this clone: Other DNA variants within this sample encode the same CDR3. The genes are TRBV29-1 and TRBJ2-7; no reliable D call. The CDR3 length is 13 residues. CDR1 SQVTM and CDR2 ANQGSEA come from the germline V gene. V was clipped by 6 bases and J by 0 bases, with 12 bases between them. This CDR3 is CSVSLPDSYEQYF. In DNA form, the CDR3 reads TGCAGCGTATCACTGCCGGACTCCTACGAGCAGTACTTC.